This T cell receptor (beta chain) emerged from a study of control samples from healthy donors and cancer patients. The germline gives CDR1 SGHRS, CDR2 YFSETQ. The CDR3 is made up of 17 amino acids. V was pared by 2 bases and J by 2 bases, with 8 bases of the junction left unmatched. Profiled with immunoSEQ multiplex PCR; TCRdb holds only in-frame clones, not every one. The sample consists of about 52,000 clones, 95% of them appearing once. Material for sequencing was blood. This chain uses TRBV5-1 with TRBJ2-7; 12 positions agree with TRBD2. The sequence came from a man aged 25-40 years in good health. This CDR3 reads CASSLGTSGSHTYEQYF. In nucleotides, the CDR3 is TGCGCCAGCAGCTTAGGGACTAGCGGGTCCCACACCTACGAGCAGTACTTC.